The clone carrying this TCR beta chain is a singleton in its sample. Its specificity is not known. RNA amounts of 0.5 to 1 ug underwent reverse transcription with random hexamers. The method of amplification for TCR beta CDR3 was immunoSEQ multiplex PCR, covering 54 Vbeta and 13 Jbeta. MiXCR was run by TCRdb on the immunoSEQ multiplex PCR reads, yielding one entry per CDR3 protein. The data contain 100,000 to 150,000 distinct CDR3 sequences, 90% to 95% of them singletons. CD8+ and CD4+ T cells from blood underwent TCR beta sequencing, which was carried out in a high-throughput format. The authors negatively isolated CD8+ and CD4+ T cells and FACS-enriched TEMRA cells. The data derive from a study of CD8 T cells in Susac syndrome. General observations from the study: It was acknowledged in the study that its TCR sequencing and HLA analysis involved a relatively small number of individuals.

V lost 6 bases to trimming and J lost 0 bases; unmatched junction nucleotides: 7. Germline V gene data show CDR1 as MNHNS and CDR2 as SASEGT. The CDR3 loop spans 15 amino acids. The chain recombines TRBV6-1 with TRBJ2-5; TRBD1 agrees at 7 bases. Sequences were obtained from CD4+ T cells from PBMCs. The TCR comes from a human donor in good health. The CDR3 nucleotides are TGTGCCAGCAGCACTCCGGGACAGTACCAAGAGACCCAGTACTTC. It yields the protein CASSTPGQYQETQYF.